The present entry profiles one TCR beta chain with its context. Its specificity is unknown. CDR1 is LGHNT, CDR2 FRNRAP, per germline. The CDR3 covers 18 residues. Carrying UMI labels, the TRB cDNA libraries were prepared through 5' RACE. TCRdb re-called the 5' RACE reads; one entry per CDR3 protein, DNA not given. In all, the sample yields about 39,000 distinct CDR3 sequences. These data belong to a study of CXCR3-negative and CXCR3-positive naive CD8 T cells. Findings of the study overall: In naive cells, CXCR3-negative and CXCR3-positive subsets had similar TRBV-TRBJ usage; memory cells differed.

This TCR was sampled from a human donor in good health. Some clones in this sample may be carry-over from other donors' samples. V and J are TRBV12-5 and TRBJ2-7; the D call from TCRdb, TRBD1, cannot be confirmed without DNA. Input material: memory CD8+ T cells from blood. CDR3 region: CASGLVQTDGGGLYEQYF.